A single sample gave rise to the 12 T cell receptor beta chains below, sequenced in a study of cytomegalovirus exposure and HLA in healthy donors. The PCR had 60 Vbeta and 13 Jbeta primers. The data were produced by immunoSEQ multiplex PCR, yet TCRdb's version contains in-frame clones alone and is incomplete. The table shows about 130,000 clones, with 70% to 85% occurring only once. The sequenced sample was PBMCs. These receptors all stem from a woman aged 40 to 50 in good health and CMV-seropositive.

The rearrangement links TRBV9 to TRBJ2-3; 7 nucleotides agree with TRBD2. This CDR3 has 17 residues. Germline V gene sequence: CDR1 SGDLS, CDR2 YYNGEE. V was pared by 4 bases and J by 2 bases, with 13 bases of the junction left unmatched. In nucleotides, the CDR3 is TGTGCCAGCAGCCCCGCGGGTGGAGCGGGACTCACAGATACGCAGTATTTT. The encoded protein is CASSPAGGAGLTDTQYF.

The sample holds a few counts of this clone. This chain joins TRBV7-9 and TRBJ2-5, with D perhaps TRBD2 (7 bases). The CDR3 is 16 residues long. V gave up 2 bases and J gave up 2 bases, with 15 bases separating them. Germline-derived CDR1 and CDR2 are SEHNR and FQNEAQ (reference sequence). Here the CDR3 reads CASSLPLQGGQETQYF. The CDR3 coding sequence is TGTGCCAGCAGCTTACCCCTACAGGGAGGGCAAGAGACCCAGTACTTC.

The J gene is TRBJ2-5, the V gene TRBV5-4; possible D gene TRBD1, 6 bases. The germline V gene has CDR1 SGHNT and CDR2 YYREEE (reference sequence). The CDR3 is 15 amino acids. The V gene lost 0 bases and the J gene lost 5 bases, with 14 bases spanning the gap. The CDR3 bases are TGTGCCAGCAGCTTGGCTCAGGGGTGGGGGGAGACCCAGTACTTC. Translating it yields CASSLAQGWGETQYF.

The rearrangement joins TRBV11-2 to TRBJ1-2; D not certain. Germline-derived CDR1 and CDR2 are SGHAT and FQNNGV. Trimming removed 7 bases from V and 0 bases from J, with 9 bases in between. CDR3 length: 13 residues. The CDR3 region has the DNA TGTGCCAGCACCCCGGGGTCTAACTATGGCTACACCTTC. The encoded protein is CASTPGSNYGYTF.

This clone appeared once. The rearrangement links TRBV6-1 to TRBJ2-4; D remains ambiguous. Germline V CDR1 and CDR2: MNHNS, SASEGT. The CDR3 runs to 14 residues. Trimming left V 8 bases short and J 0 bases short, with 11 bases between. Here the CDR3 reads CASVGSLAKNIQYF. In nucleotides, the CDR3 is TGTGCCAGCGTCGGTTCCCTAGCCAAAAACATTCAGTACTTC.

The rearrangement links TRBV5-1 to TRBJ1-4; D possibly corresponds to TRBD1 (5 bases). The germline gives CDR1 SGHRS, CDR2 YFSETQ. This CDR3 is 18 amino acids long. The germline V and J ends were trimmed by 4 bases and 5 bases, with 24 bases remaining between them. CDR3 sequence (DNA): TGCGCCAGCAGCCTCATACCCACCGACAGCTTCAACAATGAAAAACTGTTTTTT. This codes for CASSLIPTDSFNNEKLFF.

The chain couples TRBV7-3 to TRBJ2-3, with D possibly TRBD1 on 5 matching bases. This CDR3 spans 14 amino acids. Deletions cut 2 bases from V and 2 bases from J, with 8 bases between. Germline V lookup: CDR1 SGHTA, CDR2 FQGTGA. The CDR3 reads CASSLRRATDTQYF. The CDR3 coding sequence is TGTGCCAGCAGCTTACGCAGGGCCACAGATACGCAGTATTTT.

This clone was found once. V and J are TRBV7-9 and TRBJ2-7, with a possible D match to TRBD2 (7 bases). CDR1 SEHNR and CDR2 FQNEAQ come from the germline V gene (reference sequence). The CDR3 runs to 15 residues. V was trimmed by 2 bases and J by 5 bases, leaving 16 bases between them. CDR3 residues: CASSLSGRGAHEQYF. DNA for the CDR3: TGTGCCAGCAGCTTATCTGGACGGGGGGCCCACGAGCAGTACTTC.

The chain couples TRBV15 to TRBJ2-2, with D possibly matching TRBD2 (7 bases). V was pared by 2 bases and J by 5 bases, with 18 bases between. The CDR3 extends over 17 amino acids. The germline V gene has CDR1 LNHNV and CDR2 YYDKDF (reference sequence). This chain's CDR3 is CATSRPGIGRGTGELFF. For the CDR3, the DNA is TGTGCCACCAGCAGACCTGGGATAGGGAGGGGGACCGGGGAGCTGTTTTTT. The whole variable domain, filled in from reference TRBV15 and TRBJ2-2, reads DAMVIQNPRYQVTQFGKPVTLSCSQTLNHNVMYWYQQKSSQAPKLLFHYYDKDFNNEADTPDNFQSRRPNTSFCFLDIRSPGLGDTAMYLCATSRPGIGRGTGELFFGEGSRLTVL.

CDR3 DNA sequence: TGTGCCAGCAGCTCCTGGACAGCACCGACTGGGGCCAACGTCCTGACTTTC. This codes for CASSSWTAPTGANVLTF. V and J are TRBV5-4 and TRBJ2-6; D may be TRBD1 (6 bases). Trimming left V 3 bases short and J 2 bases short, with 15 bases between. The CDR3 spans 17 residues. Germline V lookup: CDR1 SGHNT, CDR2 YYREEE (reference sequence).

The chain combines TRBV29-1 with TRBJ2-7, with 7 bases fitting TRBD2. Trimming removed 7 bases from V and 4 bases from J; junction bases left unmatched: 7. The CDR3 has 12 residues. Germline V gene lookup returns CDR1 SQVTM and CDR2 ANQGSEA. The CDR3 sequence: CSATAGVYEQYF. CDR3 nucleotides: TGCAGCGCTACGGCGGGAGTGTACGAGCAGTACTTC.

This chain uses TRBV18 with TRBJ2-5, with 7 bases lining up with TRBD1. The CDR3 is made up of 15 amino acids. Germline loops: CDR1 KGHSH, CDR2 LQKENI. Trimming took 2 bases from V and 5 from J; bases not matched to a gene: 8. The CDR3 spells CASSPEEGARETQYF. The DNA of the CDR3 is TGTGCCAGCTCACCAGAAGAGGGGGCTAGGGAGACCCAGTACTTC. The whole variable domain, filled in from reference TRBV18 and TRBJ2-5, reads NAGVMQNPRHLVRRRGQEARLRCSPMKGHSHVYWYRQLPEEGLKFMVYLQKENIIDESGMPKERFSAEFPKEGPSILRIQQVVRGDSAAYFCASSPEEGARETQYFGPGTRLLVL.